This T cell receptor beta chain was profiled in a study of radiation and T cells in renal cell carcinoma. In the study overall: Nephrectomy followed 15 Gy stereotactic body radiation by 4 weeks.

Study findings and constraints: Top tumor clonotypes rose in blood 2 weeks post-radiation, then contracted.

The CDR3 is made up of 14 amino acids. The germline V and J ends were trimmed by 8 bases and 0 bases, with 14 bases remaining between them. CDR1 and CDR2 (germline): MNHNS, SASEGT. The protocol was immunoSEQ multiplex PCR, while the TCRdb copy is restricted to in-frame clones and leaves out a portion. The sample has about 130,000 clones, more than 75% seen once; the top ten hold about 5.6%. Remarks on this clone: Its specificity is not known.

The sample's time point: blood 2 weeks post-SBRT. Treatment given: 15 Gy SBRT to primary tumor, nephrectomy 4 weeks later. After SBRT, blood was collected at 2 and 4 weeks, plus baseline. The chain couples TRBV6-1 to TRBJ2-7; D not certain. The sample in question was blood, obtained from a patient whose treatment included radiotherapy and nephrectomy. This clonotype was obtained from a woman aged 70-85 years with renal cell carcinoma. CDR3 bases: TGTGCCAGCTCACCGAAAGAATACTCCTACGAGCAGTACTTC. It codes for CASSPKEYSYEQYF.